This TCR beta chain was found in a study of blood T cells in healthy people across ages. V trimming: 5 bases; J trimming: 6 bases; junction bases outside the gene matches: 12. Germline V gene sequence: CDR1 PRHDT, CDR2 FYEKMQ (reference sequence). The CDR3 length is 16 residues. Next came a second PCR, run for about 6 to 12 cycles, which used a sample-barcoded 5' primer along with a J-beta primer mix. TCRdb reprocessed the 5' RACE reads via MiXCR and lists one record per CDR3 protein. The table has about a million distinct CDR3 sequences, 51% seen once. The source material was blood. J is TRBJ2-1 and V is TRBV13; 8 bases match TRBD2. This TCR was recovered from an older woman in good health. CDR3 sequence: CASSPTPGLGANEQFF. DNA of the CDR3: TGTGCCAGCAGCCCTACTCCGGGACTAGGGGCCAATGAGCAGTTCTTC.